The rows below give T cell receptor beta chains drawn from one sample of a study of cytomegalovirus exposure and HLA in healthy donors. The data were produced by immunoSEQ multiplex PCR, yet TCRdb's version contains in-frame clones alone and is incomplete. The sample holds approximately 110,000 clones, roughly three quarters seen once. Source material: PBMCs. Receptors originate from a woman in her forties or fifties in good health and CMV-seropositive. The CDR3 runs from the conserved cysteine through the conserved F or W. D genes are given only for firm matches. A clone size is listed for some rows: how often the clone was seen (once, few, many), or a class if it is expanded.

J gene: TRBJ2-5
clone size: NA
V gene: TRBV4-2
D gene: TRBD2
CDR3 DNA: TGTGCCAGCAGCCGCTCAGGCGGGGGAATAGTAGCTCAAGAGACCCAGTACTTC
CDR3 protein: CASSRSGGGIVAQETQYF

J gene: TRBJ2-1
clone size: NA
V gene: TRBV2
D gene: NA
CDR3 DNA: TGTGCCAGCAGGGGGACACGTAATGAGCAGTTCTTC
CDR3 protein: CASRGTRNEQFF

J gene: TRBJ2-7
clone size: NA
V gene: TRBV7-9
D gene: NA
CDR3 DNA: TGTTCCAGCAGCTTAGACAGGTCCGACGAGCAGTACTTC
CDR3 protein: CSSSLDRSDEQYF

J gene: TRBJ2-7
clone size: NA
V gene: TRBV5-4
D gene: NA
CDR3 DNA: TGTGCCAGCAGCTTGGGGCAGGGGAAGGCCTACGAGCAGTACTTC
CDR3 protein: CASSLGQGKAYEQYF

J gene: TRBJ2-3
clone size: NA
V gene: TRBV10-3
D gene: TRBD2
CDR3 DNA: TGTGCCATCAGACCCAGCCTAGCGGGAGGGGATACGCTGTATTTT
CDR3 protein: CAIRPSLAGGDTLYF

J gene: TRBJ1-6
clone size: NA
V gene: TRBV7-9
D gene: NA
CDR3 DNA: TGTTCCAGCAGCTTAAATCAGGGTAATTCACCCCTCCACTTT
CDR3 protein: CSSSLNQGNSPLHF

J gene: TRBJ1-5
clone size: NA
V gene: TRBV19
D gene: TRBD1
CDR3 DNA: TGTGCCAGTAGTATAGCCTACAGGGGAAGCCAGCCCCAGCATTTT
CDR3 protein: CASSIAYRGSQPQHF

J gene: TRBJ2-4
clone size: NA
V gene: TRBV5-6
D gene: NA
CDR3 DNA: TGTGCCAGCACAGCCGGACTAGCCAAAAACATTCAGTACTTC
CDR3 protein: CASTAGLAKNIQYF

J gene: TRBJ2-4
clone size: NA
V gene: TRBV18
D gene: TRBD1
CDR3 DNA: TGTGCCAGCTCACGAATCCCTCCCGACGGGACAGGGGCGAACATTCAGTACTTC
CDR3 protein: CASSRIPPDGTGANIQYF

J gene: TRBJ1-2
clone size: few
V gene: TRBV2
D gene: NA
CDR3 DNA: TGTGCCAGCAGTGAGGTCAGGGGAAACTATGGCTACACCTTC
CDR3 protein: CASSEVRGNYGYTF

J gene: TRBJ2-7
clone size: once
V gene: TRBV6-1
D gene: NA
CDR3 DNA: TGTGCCAGCAGTCATCAGGGGCCTTCCTACGAGCAGTACTTC
CDR3 protein: CASSHQGPSYEQYF

J gene: TRBJ2-3
clone size: few
V gene: TRBV7-9
D gene: TRBD2
CDR3 DNA: TGTTCCAGCAGGACTAGCGGGAGAACAGATACGCAGTATTTT
CDR3 protein: CSSRTSGRTDTQYF

J gene: TRBJ2-1
clone size: NA
V gene: TRBV5-6
D gene: TRBD1
CDR3 DNA: TGTGCCAGCAGCTCCGGACAGGGGCCCTACAATGAGCAGTTCTTC
CDR3 protein: CASSSGQGPYNEQFF

J gene: TRBJ2-2
clone size: NA
V gene: TRBV2
D gene: TRBD1
CDR3 DNA: TGTGCCAGCAGTGAAGGGACAGGGGGGTACGGGGAGCTGTTTTTT
CDR3 protein: CASSEGTGGYGELFF

J gene: TRBJ2-2
clone size: NA
V gene: TRBV19
D gene: TRBD2
CDR3 DNA: TGTGCCAGTAGTATCCAACTAGCGACCGGGGAGCTGTTTTTT
CDR3 protein: CASSIQLATGELFF

J gene: TRBJ2-7
clone size: NA
V gene: TRBV5-6
D gene: NA
CDR3 DNA: TGTGCCAGCAGCTCCAGATTCTACGAGCAGTACTTC
CDR3 protein: CASSSRFYEQYF

J gene: TRBJ1-3
clone size: NA
V gene: TRBV18
D gene: NA
CDR3 DNA: TGTGCCAGCTCACCACAGCCCCCAGGGGCTGGAAACACCATATATTTT
CDR3 protein: CASSPQPPGAGNTIYF

J gene: TRBJ2-5
clone size: NA
V gene: TRBV6-6
D gene: TRBD2
CDR3 DNA: TGTGCCAGCAGTTTAGCGGGAGGGCCAGGGGAGACCCAGTACTTC
CDR3 protein: CASSLAGGPGETQYF

J gene: TRBJ2-3
clone size: few
V gene: TRBV27
D gene: TRBD2
CDR3 DNA: TGTGCCAGCGCTACGCTAGCGGGAGGGCCAATAGATACGCAGTATTTT
CDR3 protein: CASATLAGGPIDTQYF

J gene: TRBJ2-7
clone size: once
V gene: TRBV2
D gene: TRBD1
CDR3 DNA: TGTGCCAGCAGCTACCAGGGGGCGGGCGAGCAGTACTTC
CDR3 protein: CASSYQGAGEQYF

J gene: TRBJ2-7
clone size: NA
V gene: TRBV28
D gene: TRBD1
CDR3 DNA: TGTGCCAGCAGTTCTGCCCCGACAGGGCCTAGCTCCTACGAGCAGTACTTC
CDR3 protein: CASSSAPTGPSSYEQYF

J gene: TRBJ1-2
clone size: NA
V gene: TRBV9
D gene: NA
CDR3 DNA: TGTGCCAGCAGGAGTTCTCGTGATGGCTACACCTTC
CDR3 protein: CASRSSRDGYTF

J gene: TRBJ2-7
clone size: few
V gene: TRBV15
D gene: TRBD2
CDR3 DNA: TGTGCCACCAGCAGAGATAGGCTTCGGGGGGCCTACGAGCAGTACTTC
CDR3 protein: CATSRDRLRGAYEQYF

J gene: TRBJ2-3
clone size: NA
V gene: TRBV7-3
D gene: NA
CDR3 DNA: TGTGCCAGCAGTCGCAGTTGGGGGGGCCCGGAAGATACGCAGTATTTT
CDR3 protein: CASSRSWGGPEDTQYF